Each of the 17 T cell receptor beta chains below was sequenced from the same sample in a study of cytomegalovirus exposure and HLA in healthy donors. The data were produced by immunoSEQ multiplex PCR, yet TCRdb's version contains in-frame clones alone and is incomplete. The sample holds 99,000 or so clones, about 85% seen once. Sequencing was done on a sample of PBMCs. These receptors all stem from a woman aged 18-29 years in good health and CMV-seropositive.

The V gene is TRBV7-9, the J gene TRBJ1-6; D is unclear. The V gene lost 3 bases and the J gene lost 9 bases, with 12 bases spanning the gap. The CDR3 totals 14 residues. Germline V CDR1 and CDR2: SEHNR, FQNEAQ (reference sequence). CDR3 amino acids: CASSFLGGGSPLHF. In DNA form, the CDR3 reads TGTGCCAGCAGCTTCCTGGGCGGAGGTTCACCCCTCCACTTT.

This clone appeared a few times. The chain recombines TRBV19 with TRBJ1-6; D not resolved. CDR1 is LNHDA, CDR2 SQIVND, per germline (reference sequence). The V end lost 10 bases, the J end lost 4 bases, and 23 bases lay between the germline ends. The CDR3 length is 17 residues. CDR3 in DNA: TGTGCCACCCCTTCAATGGGCTCCCACAAATATAATTCACCCCTCCACTTT. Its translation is CATPSMGSHKYNSPLHF.

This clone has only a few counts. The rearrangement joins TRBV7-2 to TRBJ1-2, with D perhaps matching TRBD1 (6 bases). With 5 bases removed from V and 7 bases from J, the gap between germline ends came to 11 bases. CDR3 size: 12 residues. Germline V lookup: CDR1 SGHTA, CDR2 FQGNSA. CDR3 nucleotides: TGTGCCAGCAGCCCACAGGGTTTTGGCTACACCTTC. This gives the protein CASSPQGFGYTF.

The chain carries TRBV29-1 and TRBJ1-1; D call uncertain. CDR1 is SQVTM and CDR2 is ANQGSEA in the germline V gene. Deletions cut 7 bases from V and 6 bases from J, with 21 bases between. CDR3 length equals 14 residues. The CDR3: CSAAKEGGFSEAFF. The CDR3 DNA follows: TGCAGCGCTGCGAAGGAGGGAGGTTTCTCTGAAGCTTTCTTT.

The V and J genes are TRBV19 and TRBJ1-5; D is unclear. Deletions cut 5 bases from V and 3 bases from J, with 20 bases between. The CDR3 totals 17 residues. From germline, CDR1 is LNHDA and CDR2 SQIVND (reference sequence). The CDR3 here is CASSPSGIFDNNQPQHF. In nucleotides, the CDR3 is TGTGCCAGTAGTCCCAGCGGGATCTTCGATAACAATCAGCCCCAGCATTTT.

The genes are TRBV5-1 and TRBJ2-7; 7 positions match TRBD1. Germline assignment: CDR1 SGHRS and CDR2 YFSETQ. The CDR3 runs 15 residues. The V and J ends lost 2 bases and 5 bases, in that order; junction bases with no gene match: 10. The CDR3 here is CASSLLGRTGDEQYF. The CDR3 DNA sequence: TGCGCCAGCAGCTTACTCGGGCGAACAGGGGACGAGCAGTACTTC. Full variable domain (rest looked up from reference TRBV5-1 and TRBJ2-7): KAGVTQTPRYLIKTRGQQVTLSCSPISGHRSVSWYQQTPGQGLQFLFEYFSETQRNKGNFPGRFSGRQFSNSRSEMNVSTLELGDSALYLCASSLLGRTGDEQYFGPGTRLTVT.

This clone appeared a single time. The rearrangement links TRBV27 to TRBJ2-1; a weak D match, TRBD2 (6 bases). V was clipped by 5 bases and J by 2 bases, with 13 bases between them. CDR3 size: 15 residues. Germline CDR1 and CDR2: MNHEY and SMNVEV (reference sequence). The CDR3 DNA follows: TGTGCCAGCAGTCCTGTGGGGGGTGCCTACAATGAGCAGTTCTTC. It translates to CASSPVGGAYNEQFF.

This CDR3 reads CASSYGGTSLNEQFF. DNA of the CDR3: TGTGCCAGCAGTTACGGGGGGACTAGCTTAAATGAGCAGTTCTTC. The chain employs TRBV6-5 and TRBJ2-1, with 9 bases aligning to TRBD2. CDR3 size: 15 residues. The germline V gene encodes CDR1 MNHEY and CDR2 SVGAGI. V dropped 2 bases and J dropped 7; count of bases not matched to a gene: 6.

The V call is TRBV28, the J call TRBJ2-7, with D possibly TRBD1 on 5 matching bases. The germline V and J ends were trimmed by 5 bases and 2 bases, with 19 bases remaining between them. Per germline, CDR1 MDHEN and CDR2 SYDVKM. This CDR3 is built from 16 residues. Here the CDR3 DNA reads TGTGCCAGCAGTAGCCCCGGGCAGGGTGGAACCTACGAGCAGTACTTC. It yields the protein CASSSPGQGGTYEQYF.

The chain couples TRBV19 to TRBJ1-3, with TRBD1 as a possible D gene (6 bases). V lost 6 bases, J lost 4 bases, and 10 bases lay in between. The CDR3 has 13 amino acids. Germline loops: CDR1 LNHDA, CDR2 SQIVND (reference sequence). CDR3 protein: CASSPGQGNTIYF. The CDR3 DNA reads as TGTGCCAGTAGCCCCGGACAGGGAAACACCATATATTTT.

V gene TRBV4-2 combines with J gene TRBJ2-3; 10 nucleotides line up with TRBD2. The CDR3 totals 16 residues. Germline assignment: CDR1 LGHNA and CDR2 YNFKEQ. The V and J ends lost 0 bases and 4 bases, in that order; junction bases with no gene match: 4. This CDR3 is CASSQEKAGGPDTQYF. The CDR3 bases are TGTGCCAGCAGCCAAGAAAAAGCGGGAGGGCCAGATACGCAGTATTTT.

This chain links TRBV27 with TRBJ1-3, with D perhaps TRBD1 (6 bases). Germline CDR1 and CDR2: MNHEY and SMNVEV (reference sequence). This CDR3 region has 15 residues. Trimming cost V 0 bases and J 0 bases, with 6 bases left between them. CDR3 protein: CASSLSGHSGNTIYF. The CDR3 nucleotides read TGTGCCAGCAGTTTATCGGGACACTCTGGAAACACCATATATTTT.

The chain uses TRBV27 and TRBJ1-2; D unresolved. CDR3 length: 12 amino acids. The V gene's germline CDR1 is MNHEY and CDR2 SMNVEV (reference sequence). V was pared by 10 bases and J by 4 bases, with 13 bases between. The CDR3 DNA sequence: TGTGCCACTAGAACGGCCATCTATGGCTACACCTTC. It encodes CATRTAIYGYTF.

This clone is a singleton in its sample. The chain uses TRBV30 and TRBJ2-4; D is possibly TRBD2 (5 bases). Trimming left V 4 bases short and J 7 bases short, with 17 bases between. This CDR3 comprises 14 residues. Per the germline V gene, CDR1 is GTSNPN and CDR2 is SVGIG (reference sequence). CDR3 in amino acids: CAWTHGVRGNIQYF. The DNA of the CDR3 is TGTGCCTGGACTCACGGGGTGCGCGGGAACATTCAGTACTTC.

As DNA, the CDR3 is TGCAGCGTTGGGCCCGGGACAGGAGGGTACGAGCAGTACTTC. Amino acids: CSVGPGTGGYEQYF. The rearrangement joins TRBV29-1 to TRBJ2-7; 8 bases are shared with TRBD1. J was trimmed by 4 bases and V by 4 bases; bases with no gene match: 9. Per germline, CDR1 SQVTM and CDR2 ANQGSEA. This CDR3 region has 14 residues.

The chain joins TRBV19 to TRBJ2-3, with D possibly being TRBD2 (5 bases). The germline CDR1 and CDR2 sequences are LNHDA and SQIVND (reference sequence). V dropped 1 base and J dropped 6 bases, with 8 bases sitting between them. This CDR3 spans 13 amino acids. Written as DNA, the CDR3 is TGTGCCAGTAGTATAGGGGGAGCGGATACGCAGTATTTT. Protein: CASSIGGADTQYF.

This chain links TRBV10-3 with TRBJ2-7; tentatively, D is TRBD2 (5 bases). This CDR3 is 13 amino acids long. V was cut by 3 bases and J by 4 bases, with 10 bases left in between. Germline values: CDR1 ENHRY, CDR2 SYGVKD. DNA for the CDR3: TGTGCCATCAGTGATAGTGGGAGTTACGAGCAGTACTTC. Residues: CAISDSGSYEQYF.